These 25 T cell receptor beta chains share one sample of origin, sequenced in a study of T cell changes during pregnancy in multiple sclerosis. Generated by immunoSEQ multiplex PCR, the TCRdb table keeps only in-frame clones and is missing some. The table records 40,000 or so clones, less than 95% of them present only once. This specimen consisted of CD8+ T cells from peripheral blood mononuclear cells, obtained in the first trimester of pregnancy. These receptors were collected from a female donor with multiple sclerosis, enrolled in a pregnancy study.

The J gene is TRBJ1-2, the V gene TRBV29-1, with a weak D call TRBD1 (5 bases). The germline V and J ends were trimmed by 5 bases and 0 bases, with 10 bases remaining between them. Germline V gives CDR1 SQVTM, CDR2 ANQGSEA. The CDR3 consists of 13 residues. CDR3 loop: CSVTQGSNYGYTF. Written as DNA, the CDR3 is TGCAGCGTTACCCAGGGATCTAACTATGGCTACACCTTC.

V gene TRBV6-1 combines with J gene TRBJ2-3; D possibly corresponds to TRBD2 (5 bases). The CDR3 loop spans 16 amino acids. V lost 7 bases to trimming and J lost 0 bases, with 17 bases between them. Germline CDR1 is MNHNS and CDR2 is SASEGT. CDR3 loop: CASMEADSTSTDTQYF. CDR3 bases: TGTGCCAGCATGGAAGCGGACTCTACTAGCACAGATACGCAGTATTTT.

V is TRBV27 and J is TRBJ1-5; D not certain. Looked up from germline, CDR1 is MNHEY and CDR2 is SMNVEV (reference sequence). V was pared by 4 bases and J by 2 bases, with 9 bases between. The CDR3 runs to 14 residues. This chain's CDR3 is CASSSSGGNQPQHF. The CDR3 region has the DNA TGTGCCAGCAGTTCCAGCGGAGGCAATCAGCCCCAGCATTTT.

This clone was found once. The CDR3 is CASSMVPGYEQYF. In nucleotides, the CDR3 is TGTGCCAGTAGTATGGTCCCAGGGTACGAGCAGTACTTC. The chain combines TRBV19 with TRBJ2-7, with a weak D call TRBD1 (5 bases). Trimming took 3 bases from V and 4 from J, leaving 10 bases between them. The CDR3 covers 13 residues. Germline V gives CDR1 LNHDA, CDR2 SQIVND (reference sequence).

CDR3 sequence reads: CASSQYSGGGETQYF. CDR3 DNA: TGTGCCAGCAGTCAATATAGCGGGGGTGGAGAGACCCAGTACTTC. This rearrangement joins TRBV6-1 to TRBJ2-5; 9 bases agree with TRBD2. CDR3 length equals 15 residues. Looked up from germline, CDR1 is MNHNS and CDR2 is SASEGT. V was clipped by 5 bases and J by 4 bases; unmatched bases: 8.

This chain uses TRBV7-2 with TRBJ2-7, with D possibly matching TRBD1 (5 bases). V was clipped by 2 bases and J by 3 bases, with 14 bases between them. Germline V lookup: CDR1 SGHTA, CDR2 FQGNSA. CDR3 length equals 15 residues. The CDR3 here is CASSLLMTELYEQYF. DNA of the CDR3: TGTGCCAGCAGCTTATTAATGACAGAGCTCTACGAGCAGTACTTC.

Regarding this clone: A read error may produce the germline difference seen at one junction end. This chain uses TRBV7-2 with TRBJ2-3; 9 bases match TRBD2. Germline V gene sequence: CDR1 SGHTA, CDR2 FQGNSA. The CDR3 covers 16 residues. DNA of the CDR3: TGCGCCAGCAGCCAAGCCGAGCGGGGGGTGGCAGATACGCAGTATTTT. It specifies CASSQAERGVADTQYF.

J is TRBJ2-1 and V is TRBV6-5, with a tentative D call TRBD1 (6 bases). This CDR3 has 14 residues. Germline CDR1 MNHEY, CDR2 SVGAGI. V lost 7 bases and J lost 1, with 11 bases in between. CDR3 coding DNA: TGTGCCAGCACCCAGGGGAGTTCCTACAATGAGCAGTTCTTC. Translating gives CASTQGSSYNEQFF.

The chain has TRBV6-5 and TRBJ1-5; D is possibly TRBD1 (6 bases). The CDR3 contains 13 residues. CDR1 MNHEY and CDR2 SVGAGI come from the germline V gene. With 6 bases removed from V and 9 bases from J, the gap between germline ends came to 15 bases. DNA for the CDR3: TGTGCCAGCAGCCAGGGGCACCCCGGGCCCCAGCATTTT. It specifies CASSQGHPGPQHF.

V is TRBV27 and J is TRBJ1-2, with D maybe TRBD1 (6 bases). Looked up from germline, CDR1 is MNHEY and CDR2 is SMNVEV (reference sequence). The CDR3 is 14 amino acids. V lost 4 bases and J lost 1, with 10 bases in between. CDR3 amino acids: CASSWGPFNYGYTF. The CDR3 nucleotides read TGTGCCAGCAGTTGGGGGCCCTTTAACTATGGCTACACCTTC.

V usage is TRBV7-6 and J usage is TRBJ2-3, with 13 bases aligning to TRBD2. Losses at the gene ends were 1 base for V and 2 bases for J; bases not matched to a gene: 6. This CDR3 has 18 residues. Germline V gene data show CDR1 as SGHVS and CDR2 as FNYEAQ. The CDR3 DNA follows: TGTGCCAGCAGCTTAGGCGGGACTAGCGGGGCTACCACAGATACGCAGTATTTT. Translation gives CASSLGGTSGATTDTQYF.

J is TRBJ1-1 and V is TRBV2, with D possibly TRBD1 on 6 matching bases. CDR3 length equals 13 residues. In germline, CDR1 is SNHLY, CDR2 FYNNEI. Trimming shortened V by 10 bases and J by 4 bases, and 16 bases separated the two germline ends. The DNA of the CDR3 is TGTGCCACTGCGGACAGTGCTGGCACTGAAGCTTTCTTT. Residues: CATADSAGTEAFF.

This clone was counted only a few times. The chain links TRBV19 to TRBJ1-3; the match to TRBD1 covers 9 bases. Germline CDR1 LNHDA, CDR2 SQIVND (reference sequence). This CDR3 has 15 amino acids. V shed 9 bases, J shed 2 bases, and the junction held 8 bases outside the gene matches. The DNA of the CDR3 is TGTGCCAGCGGGGACAGGGAGGGTACTGGAAACACCATATATTTT. Its translation is CASGDREGTGNTIYF.

This chain uses TRBV7-6 with TRBJ2-5; a weak D match, TRBD1 (6 bases). The CDR3 extends over 15 amino acids. Trimming left V 5 bases short and J 3 bases short, with 16 bases between. The germline V gene has CDR1 SGHVS and CDR2 FNYEAQ. In DNA, the CDR3 is TGTGCCAGCAGCCAGACACGGGACAAAAAAGAGACCCAGTACTTC. The encoded protein is CASSQTRDKKETQYF.

This chain connects TRBV14 to TRBJ1-6; no clear D gene. The CDR3 is 15 residues long. Germline V lookup: CDR1 SGHDN, CDR2 FVKESK. V shed 0 bases and J shed 7 bases, with 10 bases lying between them. The CDR3 here is CASSQEGAGNSPLHF. The CDR3 DNA sequence: TGTGCCAGCAGCCAAGAGGGAGCGGGGAATTCACCCCTCCACTTT.

Regarding this clone: In the same sample, other DNA sequences code for this CDR3. The V gene is TRBV29-1, the J gene TRBJ1-1, with D maybe TRBD1 (6 bases). V gave up 4 bases and J gave up 4 bases, with 10 bases separating them. Germline V gene lookup returns CDR1 SQVTM and CDR2 ANQGSEA. The CDR3 contains 12 residues. The CDR3 sequence is CSVVRGGTEAFF. The CDR3 DNA reads as TGCAGCGTTGTCAGGGGCGGCACTGAAGCTTTCTTT.

The CDR3 nucleotides read TGTGCCAGCAGTGGGATACCACAGGGCCGGATAAGGGAAAAACTGTTTTTT. This gives the protein CASSGIPQGRIREKLFF. The chain joins TRBV6-1 to TRBJ1-4; TRBD1 might be the D (6 bases). CDR1 MNHNS and CDR2 SASEGT come from the germline V gene. The germline V and J ends were trimmed by 4 bases and 8 bases, with 23 bases remaining between them. The CDR3 has 17 amino acids.

The chain has TRBV27 and TRBJ2-7, with D perhaps TRBD1 (6 bases). The CDR3 length is 13 residues. The germline V gene has CDR1 MNHEY and CDR2 SMNVEV (reference sequence). With 4 bases removed from V and 3 bases from J, the gap between germline ends came to 10 bases. The CDR3 is CASSWTVNYEQYF. CDR3 in DNA: TGTGCCAGCAGTTGGACAGTTAACTACGAGCAGTACTTC.

The V call is TRBV27, the J call TRBJ1-1; 7 nucleotides align to TRBD1. CDR3 length equals 11 residues. CDR1 and CDR2 (germline): MNHEY, SMNVEV (reference sequence). J gave up 5 bases and V 7 bases, and 1 base lay outside the gene matches. The CDR3 bases are TGTGCCAGCACAGGGGGGACTGAAGCTTTCTTT. Its translation is CASTGGTEAFF.

The chain recombines TRBV11-2 with TRBJ1-1; the D gene is possibly TRBD1 (5 bases). Trimming cost V 1 base and J 5 bases, with 11 bases left between them. This CDR3 is 14 amino acids long. Looked up from germline, CDR1 is SGHAT and CDR2 is FQNNGV. CDR3: CASSLGGSWTEAFF. The DNA of the CDR3 is TGTGCCAGCAGCTTAGGGGGCTCCTGGACTGAAGCTTTCTTT.

The V and J genes are TRBV30 and TRBJ2-7, with D hard to call. V was cut by 2 bases and J by 5 bases, with 10 bases left in between. Germline V CDR1 and CDR2: GTSNPN, SVGIG (reference sequence). This CDR3 contains 12 residues. The CDR3 spells CAWSPGFNEQYF. CDR3 nucleotide sequence: TGTGCCTGGAGTCCAGGTTTTAACGAGCAGTACTTC.

Points on this clone: Different DNA sequences within this sample yield the same CDR3. The rearrangement joins TRBV6-5 to TRBJ1-3, with a weak D call TRBD1 (5 bases). Germline CDR1 MNHEY, CDR2 SVGAGI. Trimming shortened V by 0 bases and J by 1 base, and 7 bases separated the two germline ends. The CDR3 totals 15 residues. The CDR3 coding sequence is TGTGCCAGCAGTTACTCGGGGGGTTCTGGAAACACCATATATTTT. As protein: CASSYSGGSGNTIYF.

This chain joins TRBV19 and TRBJ1-5; possibly TRBD1 for D (5 bases). Germline assignment: CDR1 LNHDA and CDR2 SQIVND (reference sequence). V dropped 3 bases and J dropped 4 bases, with 10 bases sitting between them. This CDR3 region has 14 residues. CDR3 sequence (DNA): TGTGCCAGTAGTATTAGACAGACTAATCAGCCCCAGCATTTT. Its translation is CASSIRQTNQPQHF.

The chain employs TRBV28 and TRBJ1-2; D is unclear. Germline CDR1 MDHEN, CDR2 SYDVKM. The CDR3 loop spans 15 amino acids. Trimming took 1 base from V and 8 from J, leaving 17 bases between them. The CDR3 here is CASSLLPLVLGGYTF. In DNA form, the CDR3 reads TGTGCCAGCAGTTTATTGCCCCTCGTATTGGGCGGCTACACCTTC.

V is TRBV5-1 and J is TRBJ1-1; 8 nucleotides match TRBD1. The CDR3 consists of 14 residues. The V and J ends lost 0 bases and 5 bases, in that order; junction bases with no gene match: 3. CDR1 is SGHRS, CDR2 YFSETQ, per germline. CDR3 nucleotide sequence: TGCGCCAGCAGCTTGGGCCAGGGGGCGACTGAAGCTTTCTTT. It yields the protein CASSLGQGATEAFF.